Presented here are 27 T cell receptor beta chains from one specimen sequenced in a study of spatial heterogeneity in lung cancer. Findings of the study overall: Tumor mutation count correlated with how many alpha and beta TCRs expanded intratumorally.

TCRdb re-called the 5' RACE reads with MiXCR, one entry per CDR3 protein. Among about 27,000 distinct CDR3 sequences listed, around 7.5% were seen once. These receptors' targets are unknown. Time point reported: sample taken at primary tumor resection. The sequenced sample was lung tumor tissue, obtained at surgery. The receptors stem from a male donor with early-stage non-small cell lung cancer.

In this sample, this clonotype turned up many times. The V call is TRBV6-5, the J call TRBJ2-7, with 8 bases aligning to TRBD1. CDR3 length: 16 residues. CDR1 and CDR2 (germline): MNHEY, SVGAGI. Trimming removed 6 bases from V and 0 bases from J; junction bases left unmatched: 10. Here the CDR3 reads CASSSPGQGRSYEQYF. The CDR3 DNA reads as TGTGCCAGCAGCTCACCAGGACAGGGCCGCTCCTACGAGCAGTACTTC.

This clonotype was observed a handful of times. V usage is TRBV20-1 and J usage is TRBJ1-5; 9 bases are shared with TRBD1. V trimming: 1 base; J trimming: 5 bases; junction bases outside the gene matches: 3. The CDR3 length is 14 residues. The germline V gene encodes CDR1 DFQATT and CDR2 SNEGSKA (reference sequence). The CDR3 nucleotides are TGCAGTGCTAGAGGGGACAGGGATCATCAGCCCCAGCATTTT. Amino acids: CSARGDRDHQPQHF.

This clonotype was recorded a few times. Here the CDR3 reads CASSPSRGGARSPDTQYF. Written as DNA, the CDR3 is TGTGCCAGCAGCCCAAGTCGAGGGGGGGCCCGGAGTCCAGATACGCAGTATTTT. This rearrangement joins TRBV7-8 to TRBJ2-3, with D maybe TRBD2 (7 bases). This CDR3 spans 18 amino acids. CDR1 and CDR2 from the germline V gene are SGHVS and FQNEAQ. Trimming took off 5 bases at V and 4 bases at J, with 25 bases between the two ends.

This clonotype was detected many times. The CDR3 nucleotides read TGCGCCAGCAGCTTGCCCCTGCAGGGGGGGTACCAAGAGACCCAGTACTTC. As protein: CASSLPLQGGYQETQYF. The chain couples TRBV5-1 to TRBJ2-5, with D possibly called TRBD1 or TRBD2 (7 bases each). Trimming took 1 base from V and 0 from J, leaving 16 bases between them. Germline assignment: CDR1 SGHRS and CDR2 YFSETQ. This CDR3 is 17 amino acids long.

This clonotype was seen repeatedly, ten times or more. The rearrangement links TRBV28 to TRBJ1-4; D is ambiguous. Germline values: CDR1 MDHEN, CDR2 SYDVKM. The ends were cut back, 3 bases at V and 8 bases at J, with 19 bases in the middle. CDR3 length: 16 amino acids. In DNA form, the CDR3 reads TGTGCCAGCAGTTTTCTGGGGAGTGGTGTACAAGAAAAACTGTTTTTT. Protein sequence: CASSFLGSGVQEKLFF.

This rearrangement joins TRBV5-1 to TRBJ2-2; possible D gene TRBD1, 6 bases. The CDR3 runs 16 residues. V lost 4 bases to trimming and J lost 0 bases, with 13 bases between them. Germline CDR1 and CDR2: SGHRS and YFSETQ. The CDR3 here is CASSIRGISNTGELFF. The DNA of the CDR3 is TGCGCCAGCAGCATCAGGGGAATTTCGAACACCGGGGAGCTGTTTTTT.

This clonotype was detected only a few times. This chain links TRBV4-1 with TRBJ1-1, with a possible D match to TRBD1 (6 bases). The CDR3 has 14 residues. Germline lookup yields CDR1 MGHRA and CDR2 YSYEKL. With 3 bases removed from V and 5 bases from J, the gap between germline ends came to 13 bases. CDR3 sequence (DNA): TGCGCCAGCAGCCATACAGGGATTCGAACTGAAGCTTTCTTT. Translation gives CASSHTGIRTEAFF.

In its sample, this clonotype was seen a few times. The genes are TRBV3-1 and TRBJ1-4; 10 nucleotides align to TRBD1. J lost 7 bases, V lost 2 bases, and 1 base had no gene match. Germline V gene data show CDR1 as LGHDT and CDR2 as YNNKEL (reference sequence). The CDR3 runs to 14 residues. The CDR3 nucleotides read TGTGCCAGCAGCCAAAGGGACAGGGGTGAAAAACTGTTTTTT. Translating gives CASSQRDRGEKLFF. The complete variable domain, with remaining parts taken from reference TRBV3-1 and TRBJ1-4, reads DTAVSQTPKYLVTQMGNDKSIKCEQNLGHDTMYWYKQDSKKFLKIMFSYNNKELIINETVPNRFSPKSPDKAHLNLHINSLELGDSAVYFCASSQRDRGEKLFFGSGTQLSVL.

This clonotype was detected ten times or more. The chain links TRBV19 to TRBJ1-4; D may be TRBD1 (6 bases). The V gene's germline CDR1 is LNHDA and CDR2 SQIVND (reference sequence). There are 16 residues in the CDR3. V dropped 5 bases and J dropped 6 bases, with 19 bases sitting between them. This CDR3 is CASSHRGGLRDEKLFF. DNA for the CDR3: TGTGCCAGTAGTCATCGCGGGGGCCTAAGGGATGAAAAACTGTTTTTT.

In this sample, this clonotype turned up a few times. The chain uses TRBV2 and TRBJ2-3; D remains ambiguous. The V end was cut by 3 bases, the J end by 2 bases, with 9 bases between. Germline V CDR1 and CDR2: SNHLY, FYNNEI. This CDR3 is built from 14 residues. The CDR3 nucleotides read TGTGCCAGCAGTGAGCTAGGGTACACAGATACGCAGTATTTT. It specifies CASSELGYTDTQYF.

In this sample, this clonotype turned up a few times. The chain links TRBV20-1 to TRBJ1-1; TRBD1 agrees at 8 bases. CDR1 is DFQATT, CDR2 SNEGSKA, per germline (reference sequence). This CDR3 has 12 residues. V dropped 1 base and J dropped 6; count of bases not matched to a gene: 1. The CDR3 region has the DNA TGCAGTGCTAGAGTACAGGGGGCTGAAGCTTTCTTT. Translation: CSARVQGAEAFF.

In nucleotides, the CDR3 is TGTGCCAGCAGCCGAAACACAGATACGCAGTATTTT. The encoded protein is CASSRNTDTQYF. V and J are TRBV7-9 and TRBJ2-3, with unresolved D. Trimming removed 5 bases at V and 2 bases at J, with 5 bases between. CDR1 SEHNR and CDR2 FQNEAQ come from the germline V gene (reference sequence). CDR3 length: 12 amino acids. Full variable domain (rest looked up from reference TRBV7-9 and TRBJ2-3): DTGVSQNPRHKITKRGQNVTFRCDPISEHNRLYWYRQTLGQGPEFLTYFQNEAQLEKSRLLSDRFSAERPKGSFSTLEIQRTEQGDSAMYLCASSRNTDTQYFGPGTRLTVL.

This clonotype was seen many times. V usage is TRBV29-1 and J usage is TRBJ2-7; D possibly corresponds to TRBD2 (5 bases). The germline gives CDR1 SQVTM, CDR2 ANQGSEA. The CDR3 consists of 12 residues. Trimming stripped 3 bases from V and 2 bases from J, with 8 bases between. The CDR3: CSVDMRAYEQYF. CDR3 DNA: TGCAGCGTTGATATGAGGGCCTACGAGCAGTACTTC.

The J gene is TRBJ1-6, the V gene TRBV14; maybe TRBD1 (5 bases). This CDR3 is built from 16 residues. From germline, CDR1 is SGHDN and CDR2 FVKESK. Trimming cost V 4 bases and J 5 bases, with 15 bases left between them. The CDR3 spells CASSREGRLNNSPLHF. CDR3 coding DNA: TGTGCCAGCAGCCGAGAGGGACGGTTAAATAATTCACCCCTCCACTTT.

This clonotype was counted many times. V and J are TRBV20-1 and TRBJ2-2, with D unresolved. The CDR3 spans 15 residues. The germline CDR1 and CDR2 sequences are DFQATT and SNEGSKA (reference sequence). Trimming removed 2 bases at V and 5 bases at J, with 15 bases between. CDR3 in amino acids: CSARYLAKGTGELFF. CDR3 bases: TGCAGTGCTAGATATCTCGCCAAGGGTACCGGGGAGCTGTTTTTT.

This clonotype was recorded at least ten times. V gene TRBV6-2 or TRBV6-3 combines with J gene TRBJ2-3; TRBD1 agrees at 11 bases. The germline V gene has CDR1 MNHEY and CDR2 SVGEGT. V lost 1 base and J lost 3; bases outside the gene matches: 9. The CDR3 contains 18 residues. CDR3 nucleotides: TGTGCCAGCAGTTACTTGCAGGGACAGGGGGTTATTACAGATACGCAGTATTTT. Translated, it gives CASSYLQGQGVITDTQYF.

This clonotype was seen only a few times. The rearrangement joins TRBV7-8 to TRBJ2-1; D is uncertain. The length of the CDR3 is 14 residues. The V and J ends lost 3 bases and 0 bases respectively, with 6 bases between them. The germline V gene encodes CDR1 SGHVS and CDR2 FQNEAQ. The CDR3 DNA follows: TGTGCCAGCAGCTTGTGGATCTCCTACAATGAGCAGTTCTTC. The encoded protein is CASSLWISYNEQFF.

This clonotype was seen a handful of times. The chain couples TRBV27 to TRBJ1-2, with D perhaps TRBD1 (6 bases). V was pared by 5 bases and J by 2 bases, with 9 bases between. The CDR3 covers 13 residues. Germline values: CDR1 MNHEY, CDR2 SMNVEV (reference sequence). In DNA form, the CDR3 reads TGTGCCAGCAGTCGGACAGTGAACTATGGCTACACCTTC. This translates into CASSRTVNYGYTF.

Many counts were recorded for this clonotype. The chain couples TRBV20-1 to TRBJ2-7; no firm D call. CDR3 size: 13 residues. The V gene lost 4 bases and the J gene lost 2 bases, with 12 bases spanning the gap. CDR1 is DFQATT, CDR2 SNEGSKA, per germline (reference sequence). The CDR3 DNA reads as TGCAGTGCTAACGGATGGAGACCCTACGAGCAGTACTTC. Its protein is CSANGWRPYEQYF.

This clonotype counts as medium-sized. The genes are TRBV2 and TRBJ2-1; the D call may be TRBD1 or TRBD2 (5 bases each). From germline, CDR1 is SNHLY and CDR2 FYNNEI. Deletions cut 2 bases from V and 0 bases from J, with 14 bases between. The CDR3 length is 17 residues. In DNA, the CDR3 is TGTGCCAGCAGTGAACTCTTGGCAGGGAGCTCCTACAATGAGCAGTTCTTC. Translated: CASSELLAGSSYNEQFF.

Many counts were recorded for this clonotype. It may be a read error: a sequence one base away is much more abundant. The genes are TRBV2 and TRBJ1-5, with D uncertain. The CDR3 extends over 12 amino acids. Between the trimmed V and J ends, which lost 5 bases and 1 base, there was a span of 3 bases. Germline CDR1 reads SNHLY; CDR2 reads FYNNEI. As DNA, the CDR3 is TGTGCCAGCAGTTGGAGCAATCAGCCCCAGCATTTT. Its translation: CASSWSNQPQHF.

In its sample, this clonotype ranks as medium-sized. CDR3 sequence: CASSPDRASYNSPLHF. Written as DNA, the CDR3 is TGTGCCAGCAGTCCTGACAGGGCGTCCTATAATTCACCCCTCCACTTT. V usage is TRBV12-3 or TRBV12-4 and J usage is TRBJ1-6; TRBD1 agrees at 7 bases. V was clipped by 5 bases and J by 1 base; unmatched bases: 5. This CDR3 spans 16 amino acids.

The gene calls are TRBV27 and TRBJ2-7, with TRBD1 identical over 8 bases. The CDR3 is 15 amino acids. Germline V lookup: CDR1 MNHEY, CDR2 SMNVEV (reference sequence). The ends lost 8 bases at V and 3 bases at J; junction bases unmatched: 12. CDR3 coding DNA: TGTGCCAGCGGTCGGACAGGGCGCCTCGACTACGAGCAGTACTTC. It specifies CASGRTGRLDYEQYF.

V and J are TRBV20-1 and TRBJ2-1; a possible D gene is TRBD2 (6 bases). V lost 6 bases and J lost 8, with 20 bases in between. Germline V lookup: CDR1 DFQATT, CDR2 SNEGSKA (reference sequence). The CDR3 has 14 residues. The CDR3 DNA sequence: TGCAGTGCCCAGTCGATTGGAGGGGTTGATGAGCAGTTCTTC. Amino acids: CSAQSIGGVDEQFF.

This clonotype appeared many times. The CDR3 region is CASSFFVEIVRDPAQDTQYF. The CDR3 DNA sequence: TGTGCCAGCAGTTTTTTTGTAGAAATCGTGAGGGACCCCGCTCAAGATACGCAGTATTTT. The chain combines TRBV28 with TRBJ2-3; D may be TRBD1 or TRBD2 (5 bases each). Looked up from germline, CDR1 is MDHEN and CDR2 is SYDVKM. V lost 3 bases and J 5 bases, leaving 30 bases between the germline ends. The CDR3 is 20 residues long.

This clonotype was recorded many times. The genes are TRBV7-9 and TRBJ2-1, with 9 bases aligning to TRBD1. There are 15 residues in the CDR3. Losses at the gene ends were 5 bases for V and 7 bases for J; bases not matched to a gene: 9. From germline, CDR1 is SEHNR and CDR2 FQNEAQ (reference sequence). CDR3 sequence: CASSTRDRASNEQFF. The CDR3 DNA follows: TGTGCCAGCAGCACACGGGACAGGGCCTCGAATGAGCAGTTCTTC.

This clonotype was found many times. Here the CDR3 reads CASSPRPTGSNEQYF. CDR3 nucleotide sequence: TGTGCCAGCAGCCCGCGTCCGACAGGGTCAAACGAGCAGTACTTC. The gene calls are TRBV9 and TRBJ2-7; 7 bases map to TRBD1. This CDR3 spans 15 amino acids. Germline V gene data show CDR1 as SGDLS and CDR2 as YYNGEE. J was trimmed by 5 bases and V by 4 bases; bases with no gene match: 12.